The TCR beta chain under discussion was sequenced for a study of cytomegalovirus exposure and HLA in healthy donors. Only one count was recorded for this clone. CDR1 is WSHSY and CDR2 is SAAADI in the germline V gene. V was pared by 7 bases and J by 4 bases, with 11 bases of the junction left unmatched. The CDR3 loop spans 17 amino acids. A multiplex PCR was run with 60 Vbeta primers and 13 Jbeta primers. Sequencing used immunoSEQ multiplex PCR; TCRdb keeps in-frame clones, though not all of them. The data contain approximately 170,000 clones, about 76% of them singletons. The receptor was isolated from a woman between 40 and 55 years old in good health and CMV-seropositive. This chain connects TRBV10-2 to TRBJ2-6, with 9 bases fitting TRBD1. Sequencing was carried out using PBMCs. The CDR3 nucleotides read TGCGCCAGCACGATAGGACAGGGGACCGCGGGGGCCAACGTCCTGACTTTC. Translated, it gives CASTIGQGTAGANVLTF.